This paragraph reports one TCR beta chain. Its antigen is currently unknown. Use of 60 Vbeta and 13 Jbeta primers characterized the PCR. Sequencing used immunoSEQ multiplex PCR; TCRdb keeps in-frame clones, though not all of them. Found here are some 100,000 clones, roughly three quarters of them singletons; the top ten hold over 7%. Donors likely had unrecorded immune exposures despite being nominally healthy when sampled. The record originates from a study of cytomegalovirus exposure and HLA in healthy donors. Notes on the study in general: Common viral pathogens were later found to be apparently linked to several of the most significant clusters.

This CDR3 contains 17 residues. CDR1 and CDR2 from the germline V gene are SGDLS and YYNGEE. The junction had 8 bases not matched to a gene; V was cut back by 0 bases and J by 4 bases. The chain links TRBV9 to TRBJ2-1, with 9 bases aligning to TRBD2. Source material: PBMCs. The receptor's source is a woman aged 50 to 65 in good health and CMV-seropositive. The CDR3 nucleotides read TGTGCCAGCAGCGTAGCCCCCGGGACTAGCAGATACAATGAGCAGTTCTTC. Its protein is CASSVAPGTSRYNEQFF.